One and the same sample provided the 8 T cell receptor beta chains below, sequenced in a study of immune evolution from preneoplasia to lung adenocarcinoma. The assay was immunoSEQ multiplex PCR, and TCRdb's table has in-frame clones only and misses some. The sample holds some 7,400 clones, roughly 77% seen once. Sequenced input: FFPE minimally invasive lung adenocarcinoma tissue. The receptors were gathered from a person between 65 and 79 years old with lung adenocarcinoma.

The table lists this clone with a few counts. The CDR3 is CASSFGTGYQETQYF. CDR3 DNA: TGTGCCAGCAGTTTCGGGACAGGGTACCAAGAGACCCAGTACTTC. The genes are TRBV7-6 and TRBJ2-5; 9 bases map to TRBD1. J gave up 0 bases and V 6 bases, and 5 bases lay outside the gene matches. CDR1 and CDR2 (germline): SGHVS, FNYEAQ. This CDR3 has 15 amino acids.

This clone was seen once. The chain joins TRBV5-8 to TRBJ1-1, with D perhaps matching TRBD1 (6 bases). Germline assignment: CDR1 SGHTS and CDR2 YDEGEE. This CDR3 comprises 15 residues. Trimming left V 2 bases short and J 1 base short, with 12 bases between. CDR3 region: CASSFVMGANTEAFF. In nucleotides, the CDR3 is TGTGCCAGCAGCTTTGTTATGGGGGCGAACACTGAAGCTTTCTTT. Variable domain in full (rest from reference TRBV5-8 and TRBJ1-1): EAGVTQSPTHLIKTRGQQATLRCSPISGHTSVYWYQQALGLGLQFLLWYDEGEERNRGNFPPRFSGRQFPNYSSELNVNALELEDSALYLCASSFVMGANTEAFFGQGTRLTVV.

V gene TRBV27 combines with J gene TRBJ1-1, with D possibly matching TRBD1 (6 bases). CDR1 MNHEY and CDR2 SMNVEV come from the germline V gene (reference sequence). V was trimmed by 1 base and J by 2 bases, leaving 20 bases between them. This CDR3 comprises 18 residues. The CDR3 protein is CASSLYGGTLLDNTEAFF. Here the CDR3 DNA reads TGTGCCAGCAGTTTATATGGGGGCACCCTCTTGGACAACACTGAAGCTTTCTTT.

This clone was seen only once. J is TRBJ2-3 and V is TRBV2, with 9 positions matching TRBD2. The CDR3 has 18 residues. From germline, CDR1 is SNHLY and CDR2 FYNNEI. Trimming cost V 1 base and J 7 bases; bases outside gene matches: 15. The CDR3 DNA follows: TGTGCCAGCAGTGAAGGCTCTTTGCGCGGGAGGGCCGTGTATACGCAGTATTTT. Protein sequence: CASSEGSLRGRAVYTQYF. Together with reference TRBV2 and TRBJ2-3, the CDR3 gives the full variable domain: EPEVTQTPSHQVTQMGQEVILRCVPISNHLYFYWYRQILGQKVEFLVSFYNNEISEKSEIFDDQFSVERPDGSNFTLKIRSTKLEDSAMYFCASSEGSLRGRAVYTQYFGPGTRLTVL.

This clone was seen more than once but under ten times. The gene calls are TRBV9 and TRBJ2-7; D may correspond to TRBD1 or TRBD2 (5 bases each). This CDR3 has 13 residues. CDR1 is SGDLS and CDR2 is YYNGEE in the germline V gene. V was shortened by 4 bases and J by 6 bases, with 14 bases between the two germline ends. The CDR3 sequence: CASSHDWGSEQYF. CDR3 nucleotide sequence: TGTGCCAGCAGCCACGATTGGGGGTCCGAGCAGTACTTC.

The V and J genes are TRBV7-9 and TRBJ1-1, with D tentatively TRBD1 (5 bases). This CDR3 is 14 amino acids long. With 3 bases removed from V and 4 bases from J, the gap between germline ends came to 12 bases. Looked up from germline, CDR1 is SEHNR and CDR2 is FQNEAQ (reference sequence). In nucleotides, the CDR3 is TGTGCCAGCAGCTTGGGGACGGCGGGCACTGAAGCTTTCTTT. This codes for CASSLGTAGTEAFF.

This rearrangement joins TRBV7-9 to TRBJ2-7; D is possibly TRBD1 or TRBD2 (6 bases each). Looked up from germline, CDR1 is SEHNR and CDR2 is FQNEAQ (reference sequence). V was clipped by 6 bases and J by 10 bases, with 13 bases between them. The CDR3 is made up of 11 amino acids. CDR3 region: CASSPGGRQYF. Here the CDR3 DNA reads TGTGCCAGCAGTCCTGGGGGGCGACAGTACTTC.

The V gene is TRBV11-3, the J gene TRBJ2-3, with D uncertain. CDR1 and CDR2 (germline): SGHNT, YENEEA. Between the trimmed V and J ends, which lost 5 bases and 3 bases, there was a span of 15 bases. The CDR3 is 15 amino acids. The CDR3 sequence: CASSRGRSETDTQYF. In DNA form, the CDR3 reads TGTGCCAGCAGCCGCGGTAGATCAGAGACAGATACGCAGTATTTT.